Following are 27 T cell receptor beta chains from one sample sequenced in a study of shared clonotypes between healthy human individuals. Here immunoSEQ multiplex PCR was the method, and the copy in TCRdb shows in-frame clones only, minus some. The table shows about 480,000 clones, with around 79% occurring only once. The source material was PBMCs. The receptor set was obtained from a woman between 40 and 55 years old in good health. Some clones in this sample may be carry-over from other donors' samples.

This clone turned up a few times. This probably arose from a read error, given a far larger clone one base away. This is likely a read error, given that the CDR3 carries no conserved phenylalanine or tryptophan at its end. The rearrangement links TRBV29-1 to TRBJ1-1, with D possibly being TRBD1 (5 bases). CDR1 SQVTM and CDR2 ANQGSEA come from the germline V gene. V was clipped by 6 bases and J by 3 bases, with 17 bases between them. This CDR3 has 14 amino acids. The CDR3 sequence: CSVLGWGSDTEAFL. CDR3 bases: TGCAGCGTCCTCGGGTGGGGGTCGGACACTGAAGCTTTCCTT.

This sequence joins TRBV7-6 and TRBJ1-1, with a possible D match to TRBD1 (5 bases). Looked up from germline, CDR1 is SGHVS and CDR2 is FNYEAQ. The CDR3 runs 15 residues. Trimming removed 4 bases at V and 0 bases at J, with 12 bases between. CDR3 nucleotide sequence: TGTGCCAGCAGCTCTGGACATTTAATGAACACTGAAGCTTTCTTT. Its translation: CASSSGHLMNTEAFF.

This clone was seen only a few times. V gene TRBV28 combines with J gene TRBJ1-2, with 10 bases lining up with TRBD1. V trimming: 5 bases; J trimming: 4 bases; junction bases outside the gene matches: 4. Per germline, CDR1 MDHEN and CDR2 SYDVKM. This CDR3 contains 14 residues. CDR3: CASSPTGGVYGYTF. The CDR3 DNA reads as TGTGCCAGCAGTCCGACAGGGGGCGTCTATGGCTACACCTTC.

Ten or more counts support this clone. This rearrangement joins TRBV7-9 to TRBJ2-1; D gene unclear. V lost 2 bases, J lost 4 bases, and 3 bases lay in between. Germline CDR1 is SEHNR and CDR2 is FQNEAQ (reference sequence). The CDR3 totals 12 residues. The CDR3 DNA follows: TGTGCCAGCAGCTTACTTTACAATGAGCAGTTCTTC. Its translation: CASSLLYNEQFF.

This clone was detected once. The chain has TRBV11-2 and TRBJ2-5; 9 bases agree with TRBD1. Germline CDR1 is SGHAT and CDR2 is FQNNGV. The CDR3 covers 14 residues. V lost 4 bases to trimming and J lost 5 bases; unmatched junction nucleotides: 5. The DNA of the CDR3 is TGTGCCAGCAGCTCAGGGACAGGGAGGGAGACCCAGTACTTC. Translating gives CASSSGTGRETQYF.

The gene calls are TRBV27 and TRBJ2-7, with D maybe TRBD1 (6 bases). The germline V gene encodes CDR1 MNHEY and CDR2 SMNVEV (reference sequence). V dropped 4 bases and J dropped 4 bases, with 14 bases sitting between them. CDR3 length equals 14 residues. The CDR3 region is CASSSRGRFYEQYF. CDR3 nucleotides: TGTGCCAGCAGTTCCAGGGGCCGCTTTTACGAGCAGTACTTC.

This clone was observed a few times. V is TRBV28 and J is TRBJ2-1; TRBD1 agrees at 9 bases. From germline, CDR1 is MDHEN and CDR2 SYDVKM. The CDR3 extends over 19 amino acids. V gave up 2 bases and J gave up 0 bases; unmatched junction bases: 11. The chain's CDR3 is CASSLIETGGRGSYNEQFF. The CDR3 DNA reads TGTGCCAGCAGTTTAATTGAGACAGGGGGTCGTGGCTCCTACAATGAGCAGTTCTTC. The full variable domain, with the rest looked up from reference TRBV28 and TRBJ2-1, is DVKVTQSSRYLVKRTGEKVFLECVQDMDHENMFWYRQDPGLGLRLIYFSYDVKMKEKGDIPEGYSVSREKKERFSLILESASTNQTSMYLCASSLIETGGRGSYNEQFFGPGTRLTVL.

This clone was counted many times. V usage is TRBV28 and J usage is TRBJ1-1; 9 nucleotides agree with TRBD1. The CDR3 consists of 16 residues. Trimming at V came to 3 bases and at J to 6 bases, leaving 11 bases not matched to a gene. The germline V gene has CDR1 MDHEN and CDR2 SYDVKM. The CDR3 DNA follows: TGTGCCAGCAGTTTTCAGGGACAGGGAGGACGGGCTGAAGCTTTCTTT. It codes for CASSFQGQGGRAEAFF.

This clone appeared a few times. The J gene is TRBJ2-1, the V gene TRBV2; D perhaps matches TRBD2 (6 bases). Germline lookup yields CDR1 SNHLY and CDR2 FYNNEI. Trimming left V 7 bases short and J 5 bases short, with 12 bases between. The CDR3 runs to 13 residues. This CDR3 is CASNRERNNEQFF. As DNA, the CDR3 is TGTGCCAGCAACCGGGAGAGGAACAATGAGCAGTTCTTC.

The gene calls are TRBV5-4 and TRBJ1-5; 10 nucleotides agree with TRBD1. V gave up 1 base and J gave up 5 bases; unmatched junction bases: 6. This CDR3 is built from 16 residues. Germline values: CDR1 SGHNT, CDR2 YYREEE (reference sequence). The CDR3 nucleotides are TGTGCCAGCAGCTTGAGAGGGACAGGGGATGATCAGCCCCAGCATTTT. It codes for CASSLRGTGDDQPQHF.

J is TRBJ1-2 and V is TRBV19, with 9 bases matching TRBD1. Germline assignment: CDR1 LNHDA and CDR2 SQIVND (reference sequence). The CDR3 spans 15 residues. After removal of 10 bases from V and 3 bases from J, the junction contained 12 bases not matched to a gene. The CDR3 DNA reads TGTGCCATTACGGGTTACAGGGGGCTAGACTATGGCTACACCTTC. Translation gives CAITGYRGLDYGYTF.

The V gene is TRBV7-9, the J gene TRBJ2-7; 13 nucleotides agree with TRBD2. CDR3 length equals 18 residues. With V trimmed by 5 bases and J by 2 bases, 12 bases remained unmatched. Per the germline V gene, CDR1 is SEHNR and CDR2 is FQNEAQ (reference sequence). The CDR3 coding sequence is TGTGCCAGCAGCACCAGGCGGACTAGCGGGAGTCCCGCCTACGAGCAGTACTTC. It is translated as CASSTRRTSGSPAYEQYF.

V and J are TRBV5-4 and TRBJ2-7; 10 nucleotides align to TRBD2. V lost 4 bases to trimming and J lost 0 bases; unmatched junction nucleotides: 1. Per germline, CDR1 SGHNT and CDR2 YYREEE (reference sequence). The CDR3 loop spans 14 amino acids. CDR3 residues: CASSRTSGSYEQYF. Written as DNA, the CDR3 is TGTGCCAGCAGCCGGACTAGCGGCTCCTACGAGCAGTACTTC.

This clone came up a few times. This chain joins TRBV28 and TRBJ2-7; 7 bases are shared with TRBD1. CDR1 is MDHEN, CDR2 SYDVKM, per germline. V gave up 8 bases and J gave up 1 base; unmatched junction bases: 11. CDR3 length: 15 residues. CDR3 nucleotide sequence: TGTGCCAGCCATACTAGGACAGGCTATTCCTACGAGCAGTACTTC. Translation gives CASHTRTGYSYEQYF.

The chain carries TRBV5-1 and TRBJ2-1; 10 nucleotides agree with TRBD2. Germline loops: CDR1 SGHRS, CDR2 YFSETQ. Unmatched junction bases numbered 4, after V lost 4 bases and J lost 3 bases. The CDR3 length is 15 residues. CDR3 bases: TGCGCCAGCAGCACTAGCGGGACCCACTACAATGAGCAGTTCTTC. Translating it yields CASSTSGTHYNEQFF.

The rearrangement uses TRBV28 and TRBJ2-1; D not resolved. Germline V lookup: CDR1 MDHEN, CDR2 SYDVKM. V was pared by 3 bases and J by 0 bases, with 9 bases between. This CDR3 comprises 15 residues. CDR3 nucleotide sequence: TGTGCCAGCAGTTTCCCCTCAAGCTCCTACAATGAGCAGTTCTTC. Translated: CASSFPSSSYNEQFF.

This clone was picked up a small number of times. J is TRBJ1-1 and V is TRBV16; possibly TRBD1 for D (5 bases). Germline V gene lookup returns CDR1 KGHSY and CDR2 FQNENV. V was shortened by 4 bases and J by 3 bases, with 15 bases between the two germline ends. The CDR3 contains 15 residues. The CDR3 bases are TGTGCCAGCAGCCCCTGGGAGGGGCAGGACACTGAAGCTTTCTTT. It yields the protein CASSPWEGQDTEAFF.

DNA for the CDR3: TGTGCCAGCAGCCAACATTGGACTAGCGGGGACTACAATGAGCAGTTCTTC. Translated, it gives CASSQHWTSGDYNEQFF. The chain joins TRBV4-2 to TRBJ2-1; 12 nucleotides line up with TRBD2. Trimming took 2 bases from V and 3 from J; bases not matched to a gene: 5. CDR3 size: 17 residues. The germline V gene encodes CDR1 LGHNA and CDR2 YNFKEQ.

V is TRBV18 and J is TRBJ2-5; 8 bases fit TRBD2. Germline CDR1 reads KGHSH; CDR2 reads LQKENI. The CDR3 runs to 14 residues. V was clipped by 3 bases and J by 3 bases; unmatched bases: 3. The CDR3 DNA is TGTGCCAGCTCACCTACGACTAGCGAAGAGACCCAGTACTTC. Its protein is CASSPTTSEETQYF.

This clone appeared a single time. The chain joins TRBV28 to TRBJ1-5; 7 bases agree with TRBD1. Germline CDR1 is MDHEN and CDR2 is SYDVKM. Trimming removed 6 bases from V and 7 bases from J; junction bases left unmatched: 9. CDR3 size: 14 residues. The CDR3 DNA reads as TGTGCCAGCAGACACAGACAGGGTCGACAGCCCCAGCATTTT. It translates to CASRHRQGRQPQHF. Together with reference TRBV28 and TRBJ1-5, the CDR3 gives the full variable domain: DVKVTQSSRYLVKRTGEKVFLECVQDMDHENMFWYRQDPGLGLRLIYFSYDVKMKEKGDIPEGYSVSREKKERFSLILESASTNQTSMYLCASRHRQGRQPQHFGDGTRLSIL.

The V call is TRBV7-9, the J call TRBJ2-1; no reliable D call. The V gene's germline CDR1 is SEHNR and CDR2 FQNEAQ (reference sequence). CDR3 length: 13 amino acids. V was pared by 1 base and J by 7 bases, with 8 bases between. CDR3 sequence: CASSLDWANEQFF. The DNA for the CDR3 is TGTGCCAGCAGCTTAGATTGGGCTAATGAGCAGTTCTTC.

The CDR3 is CASNLRQGTVSSGANVLTF. As DNA, the CDR3 is TGTGCCAGCAACCTACGGCAAGGGACGGTGAGCTCTGGGGCCAACGTCCTGACTTTC. The rearrangement links TRBV13 to TRBJ2-6; D may correspond to TRBD1 or TRBD2 (5 bases each). This CDR3 has 19 residues. The V end was cut by 7 bases, the J end by 0 bases, with 22 bases between. The germline V gene has CDR1 PRHDT and CDR2 FYEKMQ (reference sequence).

The chain couples TRBV19 to TRBJ1-5; D uncertain. The CDR3 covers 15 residues. V was trimmed by 5 bases and J by 9 bases, leaving 20 bases between them. Germline CDR1 LNHDA, CDR2 SQIVND (reference sequence). CDR3 in DNA: TGTGCCAGTAGTGCCTACAGAGGATCTATGGGGCCCCAGCATTTT. Its translation: CASSAYRGSMGPQHF.

The chain's CDR3 is CASSQVTGDQPQHF. DNA for the CDR3: TGTGCCAGCAGCCAAGTCACAGGGGATCAGCCCCAGCATTTT. This chain uses TRBV4-2 with TRBJ1-5; TRBD1 agrees at 7 bases. Looked up from germline, CDR1 is LGHNA and CDR2 is YNFKEQ. The trim removed 1 base at V and 5 bases at J, leaving 2 bases unmatched. This CDR3 region has 14 residues.

In this sample, this clone turned up a few times. Different DNA sequences within this sample yield the same CDR3. V and J are TRBV19 and TRBJ2-1; D uncertain. Trimming removed 1 base at V and 7 bases at J, with 5 bases between. The CDR3 extends over 12 amino acids. Germline V gene lookup returns CDR1 LNHDA and CDR2 SQIVND (reference sequence). The CDR3 here is CASSIGGNEQFF. CDR3 nucleotide sequence: TGTGCCAGTAGTATAGGGGGAAATGAGCAGTTCTTC.

The chain carries TRBV4-1 and TRBJ1-1; weak D call: TRBD1 (6 bases). CDR1 is MGHRA, CDR2 YSYEKL, per germline. The ends were cut back, 4 bases at V and 1 base at J, with 10 bases in the middle. CDR3 length: 14 amino acids. The CDR3 region has the DNA TGCGCCAGCAGCCGAGGACAGACGAACACTGAAGCTTTCTTT. It encodes CASSRGQTNTEAFF.

The chain joins TRBV29-1 to TRBJ1-1; D is uncertain. V lost 7 bases, J lost 1 base, and 13 bases lay in between. The CDR3 runs 13 residues. Germline-derived CDR1 and CDR2 are SQVTM and ANQGSEA. The CDR3 spells CSANRGGNTEAFF. The CDR3 DNA follows: TGCAGCGCTAATCGGGGAGGGAACACTGAAGCTTTCTTT.